This TCR beta chain was recorded in a study of beta chain features in type 1 diabetes. Study in general: Patients looked much like healthy donors when it came to age, gender and cell yields.

The study reverse transcribed the entire isolated RNA, so it sequenced expressed TCRB transcripts. Sequenced by immunoSEQ multiplex PCR; TCRdb stores in-frame clones only, minus some. The data hold around 430,000 clones, with around 28% observed a single time. The table lists this clone with a few counts. Germline V CDR1 and CDR2: SGHAT, FQDESV (reference sequence). This CDR3 is built from 17 residues. Germline trimming cut 5 bases from V and 5 bases from J; bases unmatched to any gene: 8. This TCR derives from a man aged 18-30 years in good health. The V and J genes are TRBV11-1 and TRBJ2-1; 14 positions agree with TRBD2. Sequencing was carried out using naive CD4+ T cells from blood. The CDR3 nucleotides read TGTGCCAGCAGCCTGACTTCGGGACTAGCGGGAGACAATGAGCAGTTCTTC. Protein product: CASSLTSGLAGDNEQFF. Filled out from reference TRBV11-1 and TRBJ2-1, the complete variable domain reads EAEVAQSPRYKITEKSQAVAFWCDPISGHATLYWYRQILGQGPELLVQFQDESVVDDSQLPKDRFSAERLKGVDSTLKIQPAELGDSAMYLCASSLTSGLAGDNEQFFGPGTRLTVL.